The 16 T cell receptor beta chains below come from one sample, sequenced in a study of OX40 agonist ivuxolimab in advanced cancers. The assay was immunoSEQ multiplex PCR, and TCRdb's table has in-frame clones only and misses some. This sample has tens of thousands of clones, with 85% found just once. The input for sequencing was CD4+ or CD8+ T cells sorted from blood, taken in a trial of the OX40 agonist ivuxolimab. The source of these receptors is an adult with an advanced solid tumor such as melanoma, head and neck, liver or kidney cancer.

The CDR3 DNA sequence: TGTGCCAGCACTACAGGGGGCCTTGGCTACACCTTC. Translated, it gives CASTTGGLGYTF. The chain recombines TRBV27 with TRBJ1-2; 9 bases line up with TRBD1. This CDR3 region has 12 residues. The V gene end was trimmed by 7 bases and the J gene end by 7 bases; junction bases not matched to a gene: 4. Looked up from germline, CDR1 is MNHEY and CDR2 is SMNVEV (reference sequence).

A remark on this clone: Other DNA sequences in the same sample also yield this CDR3. V is TRBV19 and J is TRBJ2-6; D call uncertain. Looked up from germline, CDR1 is LNHDA and CDR2 is SQIVND (reference sequence). This CDR3 has 14 residues. V lost 1 base and J 2 bases, leaving 3 bases between the germline ends. The chain's CDR3 is CASSIGAGANVLTF. The CDR3 nucleotides are TGTGCCAGTAGTATAGGGGCTGGGGCCAACGTCCTGACTTTC.

J is TRBJ2-1 and V is TRBV6-6; TRBD2 matches at 10 bases. Germline CDR1 reads MNHNY; CDR2 reads SVGAGI (reference sequence). The CDR3 runs to 15 residues. The V gene end was trimmed by 6 bases and the J gene end by 7 bases; junction bases not matched to a gene: 9. The CDR3 protein is CASRGLAGEGNEQFF. The CDR3 bases are TGTGCCAGCAGGGGTCTAGCGGGAGAAGGTAATGAGCAGTTCTTC.

V and J are TRBV6-5 and TRBJ2-1; TRBD1 agrees at 8 bases. V dropped 0 bases and J dropped 2; count of bases not matched to a gene: 3. Germline CDR1 is MNHEY and CDR2 is SVGAGI. CDR3 length: 16 amino acids. The CDR3 loop reads CASSYSDRETYNEQFF. CDR3 DNA: TGTGCCAGCAGTTACTCGGACAGGGAAACCTACAATGAGCAGTTCTTC.

The CDR3 DNA reads as TGTGCCAGCAGCTTAGTGGGACAGGTGTACGAGCAGTACTTC. Protein product: CASSLVGQVYEQYF. The chain has TRBV7-9 and TRBJ2-7; the match to TRBD1 covers 8 bases. The trim removed 1 base at V and 4 bases at J, leaving 3 bases unmatched. This CDR3 has 14 residues. The germline V gene encodes CDR1 SEHNR and CDR2 FQNEAQ (reference sequence).

A note on this clone: A junction end diverges from the germline sequence, so it may reflect a read error. The J gene is TRBJ1-4, the V gene TRBV29-1, with a tentative D call TRBD1 (5 bases). The CDR3 sequence is 12 residues long. Germline V gene data show CDR1 as SQVTM and CDR2 as ANQGSEA. CDR3 protein: CSVASGFEELFF. The CDR3, as DNA: TGCAGCGTCGCCTCAGGGTTTGAAGAACTGTTTTTT. The full variable domain, in which reference TRBV29-1 and TRBJ1-4 provide the parts outside the CDR3, is SAVISQKPSRDICQRGTSLTIQCQVDSQVTMMFWYRQQPGQSLTLIATANQGSEATYESGFVIDKFPISRPNLTFSTLTVSNMSPEDSSIYLCSVASGFEELFFGSGTQLSVL.

This chain links TRBV7-9 with TRBJ1-1; possible D gene TRBD1, 5 bases. Deletions cut 7 bases from V and 1 base from J, with 16 bases between. Germline CDR1 reads SEHNR; CDR2 reads FQNEAQ (reference sequence). The CDR3 sequence is 15 residues long. CDR3 coding DNA: TGTGCCAGCACCAGACCTGCCACAGGGAACACTGAAGCTTTCTTT. It translates to CASTRPATGNTEAFF.

The genes are TRBV7-6 and TRBJ2-5; no firm D call. The better agreement between TRBJ2-7 and the DNA end casts doubt on the J call. The CDR3 runs 12 residues. CDR1 and CDR2 from the germline V gene are SGHVS and FNYEAQ. The CDR3, as DNA: TGTGCCAGCAGCGGCTACTCCTACGAGCAGTACTTC. As protein: CASSGYSYEQYF.

The chain recombines TRBV7-8 with TRBJ2-1; 10 positions agree with TRBD2. The V segment lost 1 base and the J segment 6 bases; nucleotides outside the gene matches: 6. The CDR3 loop spans 16 amino acids. Germline V gives CDR1 SGHVS, CDR2 FQNEAQ. CDR3 region: CASSLVALAGVNEQFF. In DNA form, the CDR3 reads TGTGCCAGCAGCTTAGTGGCGCTAGCGGGAGTCAATGAGCAGTTCTTC. The full variable domain, in which reference TRBV7-8 and TRBJ2-1 provide the parts outside the CDR3, is GAGVSQSPRYKVAKRGQDVALRCDPISGHVSLFWYQQALGQGPEFLTYFQNEAQLDKSGLPSDRFFAERPEGSVSTLKIQRTQQEDSAVYLCASSLVALAGVNEQFFGPGTRLTVL.

The J gene is TRBJ2-1, the V gene TRBV9, with D perhaps matching TRBD2 (6 bases). The CDR3 contains 15 residues. Trimming removed 0 bases at V and 7 bases at J, with 14 bases between. Germline CDR1 reads SGDLS; CDR2 reads YYNGEE. CDR3: CASSVGTTGENEQFF. The CDR3, as DNA: TGTGCCAGCAGCGTAGGGACTACCGGCGAGAATGAGCAGTTCTTC. Supplemented by reference TRBV9 and TRBJ2-1, the full variable domain reads DSGVTQTPKHLITATGQRVTLRCSPRSGDLSVYWYQQSLDQGLQFLIQYYNGEERAKGNILERFSAQQFPDLHSELNLSSLELGDSALYFCASSVGTTGENEQFFGPGTRLTVL.

The chain links TRBV15 to TRBJ2-7, with D perhaps matching TRBD2 (6 bases). The CDR3 length is 15 residues. In germline, CDR1 is LNHNV, CDR2 YYDKDF (reference sequence). V lost 0 bases and J 2 bases, leaving 11 bases between the germline ends. In DNA, the CDR3 is TGTGCCACCAGCAGAGATGTAGGGAGGACCTACGAGCAGTACTTC. This encodes CATSRDVGRTYEQYF.

By sample fraction, this clone is medium-sized. Other DNA sequences in this specimen translate into the identical CDR3. The chain carries TRBV7-2 and TRBJ2-3; no clear D. CDR1 and CDR2 from the germline V gene are SGHTA and FQGNSA. This CDR3 has 14 residues. Trimming left V 1 base short and J 4 bases short, with 9 bases between. The CDR3 is CASSLVSGADTQYF. CDR3 in DNA: TGTGCCAGCAGCTTAGTGTCTGGGGCAGATACGCAGTATTTT. The full variable domain, with the rest looked up from reference TRBV7-2 and TRBJ2-3, is GAGVSQSPSNKVTEKGKDVELRCDPISGHTALYWYRQSLGQGLEFLIYFQGNSAPDKSGLPSDRFSAERTGGSVSTLTIQRTQQEDSAVYLCASSLVSGADTQYFGPGTRLTVL.

The V gene is TRBV2, the J gene TRBJ1-1; D may be TRBD1 (6 bases). There are 13 residues in the CDR3. Trimming shortened V by 10 bases and J by 6 bases, and 18 bases separated the two germline ends. Germline CDR1 and CDR2: SNHLY and FYNNEI. The CDR3 is CAIIPRGRPEAFF. The CDR3, as DNA: TGTGCCATCATCCCCAGGGGACGGCCTGAAGCTTTCTTT.

The V gene is TRBV6-5, the J gene TRBJ2-3, with D maybe TRBD1 (5 bases). The CDR3 is 15 residues long. The V and J ends lost 0 bases and 6 bases respectively, with 13 bases between them. Germline CDR1 and CDR2: MNHEY and SVGAGI. DNA of the CDR3: TGTGCCAGCAGTTACTCGGGGCTATTATTCGATACGCAGTATTTT. Translated, it gives CASSYSGLLFDTQYF.

This chain joins TRBV19 and TRBJ1-1, with 7 positions matching TRBD1. J was trimmed by 5 bases and V by 7 bases; bases with no gene match: 10. Germline V lookup: CDR1 LNHDA, CDR2 SQIVND (reference sequence). The CDR3 extends over 14 amino acids. This CDR3 reads CASTLDRLGTEAFF. The DNA for the CDR3 is TGTGCCAGTACCTTGGACAGGCTGGGGACTGAAGCTTTCTTT.

This chain links TRBV10-1 with TRBJ2-1; 11 positions agree with TRBD2. This CDR3 is built from 15 residues. Trimming cost V 5 bases and J 8 bases; bases outside gene matches: 8. Germline V CDR1 and CDR2: WNHNN, SYGVQD (reference sequence). The CDR3: CASSSTSGSIYEQFF. CDR3 nucleotides: TGCGCCAGCAGTTCAACTAGCGGGAGTATCTATGAGCAGTTCTTC.